The clone carrying this T cell receptor beta chain was detected a few times. Its target is unknown. This record comes from a study of T cells after yellow fever vaccination. Across the study: Libraries from low-cell-number fractions were prepared with the SMART-Seq v4 Ultra Low Input RNA kit. Study-level findings and limits: Abundant clonotypes from the bulk population could have been carried over as contaminants into FACS-sorted repertoires. Post-booster repertoires again held most primary-vaccination clones (about 95% CD4, roughly 88% CD8).

TCRdb fed the 5' RACE reads into MiXCR, producing one record per CDR3 protein. The sample has some 500,000 distinct CDR3 sequences; approximately 13% are singletons. The specimen comprised PBMCs, sampled on the day of the yellow fever booster vaccination. This sequence was found in a man aged 25-45 years who received the YFV17D yellow fever vaccine.

The CDR3 protein is CAISESEGLAVDEQFF. Written as DNA, the CDR3 is TGTGCCATCAGTGAGTCGGAGGGACTAGCGGTCGATGAGCAGTTCTTC. V and J are TRBV10-3 and TRBJ2-1; 11 bases are a match to TRBD2. V was pared by 0 bases and J by 8 bases, with 6 bases of the junction left unmatched. Germline V lookup: CDR1 ENHRY, CDR2 SYGVKD. The CDR3 is 16 amino acids.